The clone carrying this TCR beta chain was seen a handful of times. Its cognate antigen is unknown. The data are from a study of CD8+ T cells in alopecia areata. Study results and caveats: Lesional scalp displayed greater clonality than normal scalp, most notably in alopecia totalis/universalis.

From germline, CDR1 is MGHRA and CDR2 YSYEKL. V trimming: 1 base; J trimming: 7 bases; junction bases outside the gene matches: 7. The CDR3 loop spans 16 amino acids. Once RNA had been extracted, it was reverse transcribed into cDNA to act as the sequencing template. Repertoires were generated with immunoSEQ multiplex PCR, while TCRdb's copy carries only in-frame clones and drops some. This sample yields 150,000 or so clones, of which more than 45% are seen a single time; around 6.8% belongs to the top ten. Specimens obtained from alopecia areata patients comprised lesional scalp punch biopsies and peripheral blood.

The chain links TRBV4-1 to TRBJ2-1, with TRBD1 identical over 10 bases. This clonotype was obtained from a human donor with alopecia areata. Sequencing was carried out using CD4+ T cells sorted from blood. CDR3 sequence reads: CASSQGTGGLRNEQFF. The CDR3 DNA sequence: TGCGCCAGCAGCCAAGGGACAGGGGGTTTGAGGAATGAGCAGTTCTTC.